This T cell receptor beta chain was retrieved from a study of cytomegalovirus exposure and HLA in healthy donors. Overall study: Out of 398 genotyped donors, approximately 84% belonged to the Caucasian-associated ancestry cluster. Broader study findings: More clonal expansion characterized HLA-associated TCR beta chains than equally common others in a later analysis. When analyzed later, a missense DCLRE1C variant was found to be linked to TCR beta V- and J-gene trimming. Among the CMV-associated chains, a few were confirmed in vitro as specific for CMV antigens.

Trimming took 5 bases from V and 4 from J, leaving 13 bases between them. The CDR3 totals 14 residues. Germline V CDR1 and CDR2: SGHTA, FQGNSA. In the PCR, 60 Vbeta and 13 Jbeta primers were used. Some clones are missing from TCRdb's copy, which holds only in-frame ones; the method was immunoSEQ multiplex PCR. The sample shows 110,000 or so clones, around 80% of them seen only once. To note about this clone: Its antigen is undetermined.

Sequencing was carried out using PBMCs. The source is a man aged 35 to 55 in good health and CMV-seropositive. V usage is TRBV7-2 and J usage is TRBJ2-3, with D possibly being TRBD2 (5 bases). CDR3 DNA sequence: TGTGCCAGCAGCACCACGACCGGGGCAGATACGCAGTATTTT. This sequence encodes CASSTTTGADTQYF.